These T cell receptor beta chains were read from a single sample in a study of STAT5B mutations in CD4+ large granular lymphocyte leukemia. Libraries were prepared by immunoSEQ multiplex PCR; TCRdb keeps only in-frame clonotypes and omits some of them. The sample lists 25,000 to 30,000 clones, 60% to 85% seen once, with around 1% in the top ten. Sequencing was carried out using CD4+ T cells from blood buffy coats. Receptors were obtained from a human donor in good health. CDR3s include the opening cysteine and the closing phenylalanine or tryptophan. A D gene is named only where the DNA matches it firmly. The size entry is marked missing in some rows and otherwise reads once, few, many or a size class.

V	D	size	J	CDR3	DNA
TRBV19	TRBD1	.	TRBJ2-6	CASSPGQGSPISGANVLTF	TGTGCCAGTAGTCCCGGACAGGGGTCCCCCATCTCTGGGGCCAACGTCCTGACTTTC
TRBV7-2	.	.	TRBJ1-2	CASSLGAGNYGYTF	TGTGCCAGCAGCTTAGGGGCAGGGAACTATGGCTACACCTTC
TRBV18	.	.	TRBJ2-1	CASSPSNEQFF	TGTGCCAGCTCACCATCCAATGAGCAGTTCTTC
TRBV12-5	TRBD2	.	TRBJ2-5	CASGPLRGYQETQYF	TGTGCTAGTGGTCCCTTGCGGGGGTACCAAGAGACCCAGTACTTC
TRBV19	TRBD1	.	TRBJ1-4	CASRRTGYDEKLFF	TGTGCCAGTAGAAGGACAGGGTATGATGAAAAACTGTTTTTT
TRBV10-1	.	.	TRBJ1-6	CASSVPSGVGNSPLHF	TGCGCCAGCAGTGTCCCGTCCGGCGTTGGCAATTCACCCCTCCACTTT
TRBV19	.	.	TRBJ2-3	CASKSQGFSDTQYF	TGTGCCAGTAAATCCCAGGGTTTCTCAGATACGCAGTATTTT
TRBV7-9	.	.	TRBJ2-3	CASSLARVATGRDTQYF	TGTGCCAGCAGCTTAGCGAGGGTTGCGACAGGCCGAGATACGCAGTATTTT
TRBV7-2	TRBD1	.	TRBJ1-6	CASSLRRQGIGSPLHF	TGTGCCAGCAGCCTACGAAGACAGGGGATTGGCTCACCCCTCCACTTT
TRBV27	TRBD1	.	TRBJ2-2	CASSLDRATGELFF	TGTGCCAGCAGTCTTGACAGGGCCACCGGGGAGCTGTTTTTT
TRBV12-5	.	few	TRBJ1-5	CASGLDQPQHF	TGTGCTAGTGGTCTCGATCAGCCCCAGCATTTT
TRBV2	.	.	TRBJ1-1	CASSDFRGTNTEAFF	TGTGCCAGCAGTGATTTTCGCGGGACGAACACTGAAGCTTTCTTT
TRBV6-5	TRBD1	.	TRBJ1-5	CASSALGQGRQPQHF	TGTGCCAGCAGTGCCTTAGGACAGGGGCGTCAGCCCCAGCATTTT
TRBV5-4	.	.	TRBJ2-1	CASSSQDFSYNEQFF	TGTGCCAGCAGTTCTCAGGACTTTTCCTACAATGAGCAGTTCTTC
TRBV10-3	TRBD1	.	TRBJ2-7	CAISGTGGSYEQYF	TGTGCCATCAGTGGGACAGGGGGGAGCTACGAGCAGTACTTC
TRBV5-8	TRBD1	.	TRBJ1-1	CASSQWTGTDNTEAFF	TGTGCCAGCAGCCAATGGACCGGGACAGACAACACTGAAGCTTTCTTT
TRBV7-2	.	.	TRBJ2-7	CASKGGRGRGPYEQYF	TGTGCCAGCAAGGGTGGCAGGGGAAGGGGCCCCTACGAGCAGTACTTC
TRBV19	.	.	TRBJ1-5	CASNLGGGWNQPQHF	TGTGCCAGTAATCTCGGGGGTGGCTGGAATCAGCCCCAGCATTTT
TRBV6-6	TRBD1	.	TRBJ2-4	CAVRQGQNIQYF	TGTGCCGTAAGACAGGGCCAAAACATTCAGTACTTC
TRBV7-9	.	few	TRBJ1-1	CASSPLDTEAFF	TGTGCCAGCAGCCCCTTGGACACTGAAGCTTTCTTT
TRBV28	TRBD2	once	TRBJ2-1	CASSSSTSGGYNEQFF	TGTGCCAGCAGTTCCTCGACTAGCGGGGGCTACAATGAGCAGTTCTTC
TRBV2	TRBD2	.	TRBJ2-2	CASKLAGVDTGELFF	TGTGCCAGCAAGCTAGCGGGAGTAGACACCGGGGAGCTGTTTTTT
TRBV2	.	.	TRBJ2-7	CASSEDGVYF	TGTGCCAGCAGTGAAGATGGGGTGTACTTC
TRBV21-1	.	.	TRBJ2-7	CASKEVCRGDYEQYF	TGTGCCAGCAAAGAGGTTTGTCGGGGGGACTACGAGCAGTACTTC
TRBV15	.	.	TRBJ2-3	CATSPWTPTSTDTQYF	TGTGCCACCAGCCCTTGGACTCCAACTAGCACAGATACGCAGTATTTT
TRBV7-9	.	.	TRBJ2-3	CASSLAASSTDTQYF	TGTGCCAGCAGCCTAGCTGCGTCGAGCACAGATACGCAGTATTTT
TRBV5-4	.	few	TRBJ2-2	CASSFLVPGELFF	TGTGCCAGCAGCTTTCTAGTCCCCGGGGAGCTGTTTTTT
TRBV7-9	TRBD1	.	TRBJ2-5	CASSMGQGSETQYF	TGTGCCAGCAGCATGGGACAGGGATCGGAGACCCAGTACTTC
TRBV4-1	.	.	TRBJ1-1	CASSPLGDLNTEAFF	TGCGCCAGCAGCCCGCTCGGGGACCTGAACACTGAAGCTTTCTTT
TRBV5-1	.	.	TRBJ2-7	CASSLAGQGGNEQYF	TGCGCCAGCAGCTTGGCGGGGCAGGGCGGCAACGAGCAGTACTTC
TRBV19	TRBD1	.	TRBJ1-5	CASRRQGPSNQPQHF	TGTGCCAGTAGGCGACAGGGACCTAGCAATCAGCCCCAGCATTTT
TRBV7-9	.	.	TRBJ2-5	CASSLARAEETQYF	TGTGCCAGCAGCTTGGCCCGAGCGGAGGAGACCCAGTACTTC
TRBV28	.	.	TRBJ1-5	CASTREWGLGNQPQHF	TGTGCCAGCACCCGGGAGTGGGGTTTAGGCAATCAGCCCCAGCATTTT
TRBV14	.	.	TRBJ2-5	CASSQRARETQYF	TGTGCCAGCAGCCAGAGGGCTCGGGAGACCCAGTACTTC